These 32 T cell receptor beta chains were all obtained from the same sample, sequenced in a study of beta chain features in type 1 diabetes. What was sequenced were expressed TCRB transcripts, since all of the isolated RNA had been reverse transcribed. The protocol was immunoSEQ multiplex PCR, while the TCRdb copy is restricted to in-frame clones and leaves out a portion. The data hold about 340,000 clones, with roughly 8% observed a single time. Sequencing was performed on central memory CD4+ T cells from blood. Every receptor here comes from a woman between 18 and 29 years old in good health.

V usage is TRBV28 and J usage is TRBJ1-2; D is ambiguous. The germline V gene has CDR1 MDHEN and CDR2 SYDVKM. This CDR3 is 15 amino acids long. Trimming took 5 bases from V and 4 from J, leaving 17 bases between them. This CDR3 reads CASSPLDRRTYGYTF. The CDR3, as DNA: TGTGCCAGCAGTCCCCTTGACCGGCGGACCTATGGCTACACCTTC.

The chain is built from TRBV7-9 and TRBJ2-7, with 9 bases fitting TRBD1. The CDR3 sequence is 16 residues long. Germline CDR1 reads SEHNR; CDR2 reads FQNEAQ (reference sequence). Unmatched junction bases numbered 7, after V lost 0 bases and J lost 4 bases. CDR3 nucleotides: TGTGCCAGCAGCTTAGCGCCGAGAGACAGGGGGTACGAGCAGTACTTC. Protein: CASSLAPRDRGYEQYF.

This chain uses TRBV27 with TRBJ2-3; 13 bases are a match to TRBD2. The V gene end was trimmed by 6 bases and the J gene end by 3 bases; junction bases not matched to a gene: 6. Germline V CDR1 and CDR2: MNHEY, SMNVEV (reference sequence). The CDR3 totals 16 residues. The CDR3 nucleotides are TGTGCCAGCAGCCATCGACTAGCGGGAGGTACAGATACGCAGTATTTT. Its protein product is CASSHRLAGGTDTQYF.

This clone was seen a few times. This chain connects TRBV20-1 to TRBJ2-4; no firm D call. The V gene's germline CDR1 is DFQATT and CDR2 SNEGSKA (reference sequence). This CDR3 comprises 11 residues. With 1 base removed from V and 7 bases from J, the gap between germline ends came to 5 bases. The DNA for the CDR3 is TGCAGTGCTAGAGCCCATAACATTCAGTACTTC. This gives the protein CSARAHNIQYF.

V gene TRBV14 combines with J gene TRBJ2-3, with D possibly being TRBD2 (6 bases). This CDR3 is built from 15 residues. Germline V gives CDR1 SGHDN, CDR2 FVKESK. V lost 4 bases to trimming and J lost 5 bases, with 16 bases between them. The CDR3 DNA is TGTGCCAGCAGCCGAGACGGGAGTATCAAAGATACGCAGTATTTT. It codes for CASSRDGSIKDTQYF. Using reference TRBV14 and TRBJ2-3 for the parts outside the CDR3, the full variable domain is EAGVTQFPSHSVIEKGQTVTLRCDPISGHDNLYWYRRVMGKEIKFLLHFVKESKQDESGMPNNRFLAERTGGTYSTLKVQPAELEDSGVYFCASSRDGSIKDTQYFGPGTRLTVL.

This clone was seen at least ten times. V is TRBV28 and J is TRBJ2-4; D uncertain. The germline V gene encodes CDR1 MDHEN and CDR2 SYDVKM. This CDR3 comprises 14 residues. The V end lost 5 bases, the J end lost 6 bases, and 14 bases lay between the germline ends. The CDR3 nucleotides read TGTGCCAGCAGTAAAGGGCCCCTAGGAAACATTCAGTACTTC. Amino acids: CASSKGPLGNIQYF.

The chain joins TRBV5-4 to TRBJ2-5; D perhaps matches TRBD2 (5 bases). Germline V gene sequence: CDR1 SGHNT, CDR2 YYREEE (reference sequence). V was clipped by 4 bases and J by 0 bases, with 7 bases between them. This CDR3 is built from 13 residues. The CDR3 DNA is TGTGCCAGCAGCCGGGGAAACCAAGAGACCCAGTACTTC. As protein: CASSRGNQETQYF. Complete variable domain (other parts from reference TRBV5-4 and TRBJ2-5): ETGVTQSPTHLIKTRGQQVTLRCSSQSGHNTVSWYQQALGQGPQFIFQYYREEENGRGNFPPRFSGLQFPNYSSELNVNALELDDSALYLCASSRGNQETQYFGPGTRLLVL.

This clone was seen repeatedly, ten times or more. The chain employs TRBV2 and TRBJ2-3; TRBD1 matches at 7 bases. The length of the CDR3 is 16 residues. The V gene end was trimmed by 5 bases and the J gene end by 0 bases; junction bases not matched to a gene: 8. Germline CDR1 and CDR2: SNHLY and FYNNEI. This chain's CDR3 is CASSTPTGLSTDTQYF. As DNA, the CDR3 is TGTGCCAGCAGTACCCCGACAGGGCTTAGCACAGATACGCAGTATTTT. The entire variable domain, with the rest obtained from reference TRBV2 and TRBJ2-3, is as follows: EPEVTQTPSHQVTQMGQEVILRCVPISNHLYFYWYRQILGQKVEFLVSFYNNEISEKSEIFDDQFSVERPDGSNFTLKIRSTKLEDSAMYFCASSTPTGLSTDTQYFGPGTRLTVL.

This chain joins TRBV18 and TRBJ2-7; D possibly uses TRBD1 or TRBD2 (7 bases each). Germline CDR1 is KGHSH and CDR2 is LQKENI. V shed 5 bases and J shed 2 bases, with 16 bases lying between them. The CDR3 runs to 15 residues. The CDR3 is CASSIEGGGPYEQYF. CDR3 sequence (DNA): TGTGCCAGCTCAATTGAGGGAGGGGGCCCCTACGAGCAGTACTTC. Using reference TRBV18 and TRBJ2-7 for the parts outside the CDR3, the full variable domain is NAGVMQNPRHLVRRRGQEARLRCSPMKGHSHVYWYRQLPEEGLKFMVYLQKENIIDESGMPKERFSAEFPKEGPSILRIQQVVRGDSAAYFCASSIEGGGPYEQYFGPGTRLTVT.

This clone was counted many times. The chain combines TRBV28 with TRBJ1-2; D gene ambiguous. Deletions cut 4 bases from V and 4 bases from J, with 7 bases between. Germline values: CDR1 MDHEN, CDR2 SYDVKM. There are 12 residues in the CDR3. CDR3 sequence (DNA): TGTGCCAGCAGTTCAATTACCTATGGCTACACCTTC. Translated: CASSSITYGYTF.

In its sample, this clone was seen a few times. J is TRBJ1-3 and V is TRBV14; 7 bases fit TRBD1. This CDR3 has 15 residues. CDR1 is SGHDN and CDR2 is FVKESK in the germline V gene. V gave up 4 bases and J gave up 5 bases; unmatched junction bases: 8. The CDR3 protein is CASSRPGTVRNTIYF. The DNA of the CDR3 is TGTGCCAGCAGCCGTCCCGGGACAGTAAGAAACACCATATATTTT. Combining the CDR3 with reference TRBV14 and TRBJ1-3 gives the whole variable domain EAGVTQFPSHSVIEKGQTVTLRCDPISGHDNLYWYRRVMGKEIKFLLHFVKESKQDESGMPNNRFLAERTGGTYSTLKVQPAELEDSGVYFCASSRPGTVRNTIYFGEGSWLTVV.

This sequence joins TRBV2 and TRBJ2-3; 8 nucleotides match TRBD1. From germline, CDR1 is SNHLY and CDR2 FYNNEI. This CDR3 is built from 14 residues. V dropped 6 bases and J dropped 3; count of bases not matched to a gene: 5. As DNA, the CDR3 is TGTGCCAGCAGCGGGACAGGTCGGACAGATACGCAGTATTTT. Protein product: CASSGTGRTDTQYF.

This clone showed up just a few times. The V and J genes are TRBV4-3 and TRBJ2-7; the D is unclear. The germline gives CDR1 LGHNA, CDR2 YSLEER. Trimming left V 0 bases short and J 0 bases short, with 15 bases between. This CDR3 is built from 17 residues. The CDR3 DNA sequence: TGCGCCAGCAGCCAAGATGTCGTCGGGCTGGGCTCCTACGAGCAGTACTTC. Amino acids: CASSQDVVGLGSYEQYF.

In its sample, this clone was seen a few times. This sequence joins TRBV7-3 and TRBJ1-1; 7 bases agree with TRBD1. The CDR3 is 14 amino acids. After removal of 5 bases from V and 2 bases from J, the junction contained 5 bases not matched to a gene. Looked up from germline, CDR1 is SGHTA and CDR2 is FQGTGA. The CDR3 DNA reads TGTGCCAGCAGCGAACGACAGGGAAACACTGAAGCTTTCTTT. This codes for CASSERQGNTEAFF.

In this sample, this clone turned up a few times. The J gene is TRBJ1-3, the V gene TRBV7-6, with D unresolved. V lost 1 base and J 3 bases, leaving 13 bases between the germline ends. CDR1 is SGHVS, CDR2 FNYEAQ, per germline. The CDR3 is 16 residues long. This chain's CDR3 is CASSLGPAGLGNTIYF. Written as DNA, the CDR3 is TGTGCCAGCAGCTTAGGCCCTGCAGGACTTGGAAACACCATATATTTT.

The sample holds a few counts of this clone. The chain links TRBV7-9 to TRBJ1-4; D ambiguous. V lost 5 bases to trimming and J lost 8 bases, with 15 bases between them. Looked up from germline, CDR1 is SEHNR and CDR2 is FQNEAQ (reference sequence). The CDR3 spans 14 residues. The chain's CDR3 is CASSPRSSAEKLFF. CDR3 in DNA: TGTGCCAGCAGCCCCCGGAGCTCAGCGGAAAAACTGTTTTTT.

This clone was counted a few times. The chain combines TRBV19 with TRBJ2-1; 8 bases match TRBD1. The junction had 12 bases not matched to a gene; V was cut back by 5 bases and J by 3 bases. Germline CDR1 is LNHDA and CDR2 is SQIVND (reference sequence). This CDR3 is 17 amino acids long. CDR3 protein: CASSPGQAKFNYNEQFF. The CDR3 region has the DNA TGTGCCAGTAGTCCGGGACAGGCCAAGTTTAACTACAATGAGCAGTTCTTC.

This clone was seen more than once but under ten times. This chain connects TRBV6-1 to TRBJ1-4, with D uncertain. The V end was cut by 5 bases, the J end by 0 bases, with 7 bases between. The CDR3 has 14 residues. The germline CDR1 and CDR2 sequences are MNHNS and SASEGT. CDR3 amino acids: CASSRGATNEKLFF. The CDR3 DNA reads TGTGCCAGCAGTCGCGGTGCAACTAATGAAAAACTGTTTTTT.

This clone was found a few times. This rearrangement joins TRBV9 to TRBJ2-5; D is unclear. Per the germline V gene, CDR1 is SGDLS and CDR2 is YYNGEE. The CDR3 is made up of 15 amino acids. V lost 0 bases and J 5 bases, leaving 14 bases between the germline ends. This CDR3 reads CASSVAGRDSETQYF. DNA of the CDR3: TGTGCCAGCAGCGTAGCTGGTCGAGATAGCGAGACCCAGTACTTC.

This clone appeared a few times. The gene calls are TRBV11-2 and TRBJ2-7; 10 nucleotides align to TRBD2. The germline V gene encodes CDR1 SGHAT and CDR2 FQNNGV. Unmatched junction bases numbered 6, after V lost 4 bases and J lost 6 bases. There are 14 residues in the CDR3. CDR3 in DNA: TGTGCCAGCAGCTGGCTAGCGGGAGAAAGCGAGCAGTACTTC. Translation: CASSWLAGESEQYF. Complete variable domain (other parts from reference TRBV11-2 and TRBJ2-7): EAGVAQSPRYKIIEKRQSVAFWCNPISGHATLYWYQQILGQGPKLLIQFQNNGVVDDSQLPKDRFSAERLKGVDSTLKIQPAKLEDSAVYLCASSWLAGESEQYFGPGTRLTVT.

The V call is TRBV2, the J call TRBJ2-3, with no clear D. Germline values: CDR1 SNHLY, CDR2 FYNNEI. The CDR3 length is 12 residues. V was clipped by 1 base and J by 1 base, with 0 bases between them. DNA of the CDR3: TGTGCCAGCAGTGAAGGCACAGATACGCAGTATTTT. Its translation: CASSEGTDTQYF.

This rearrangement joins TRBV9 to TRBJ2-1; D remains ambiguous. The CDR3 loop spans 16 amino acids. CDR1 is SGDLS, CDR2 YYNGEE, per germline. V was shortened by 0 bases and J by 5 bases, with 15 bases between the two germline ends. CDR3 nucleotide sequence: TGTGCCAGCAGCGTAGAGGGTACCGCCAAAAACAATGAGCAGTTCTTC. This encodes CASSVEGTAKNNEQFF.

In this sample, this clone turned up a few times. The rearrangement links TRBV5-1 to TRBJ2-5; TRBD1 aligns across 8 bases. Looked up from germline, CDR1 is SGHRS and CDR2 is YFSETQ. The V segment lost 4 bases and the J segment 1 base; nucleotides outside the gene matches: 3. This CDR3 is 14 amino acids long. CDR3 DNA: TGCGCCAGCAGCGCTGGGACAGGCCAAGAGACCCAGTACTTC. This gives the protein CASSAGTGQETQYF. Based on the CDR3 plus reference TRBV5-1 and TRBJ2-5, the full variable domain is KAGVTQTPRYLIKTRGQQVTLSCSPISGHRSVSWYQQTPGQGLQFLFEYFSETQRNKGNFPGRFSGRQFSNSRSEMNVSTLELGDSALYLCASSAGTGQETQYFGPGTRLLVL.

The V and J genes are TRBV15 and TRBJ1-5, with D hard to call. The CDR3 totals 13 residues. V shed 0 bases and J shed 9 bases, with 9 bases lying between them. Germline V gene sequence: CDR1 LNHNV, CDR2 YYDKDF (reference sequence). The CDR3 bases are TGTGCCACCAGCAGAGATACCCGGGGGCCCCAGCATTTT. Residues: CATSRDTRGPQHF. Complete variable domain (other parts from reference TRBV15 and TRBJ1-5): DAMVIQNPRYQVTQFGKPVTLSCSQTLNHNVMYWYQQKSSQAPKLLFHYYDKDFNNEADTPDNFQSRRPNTSFCFLDIRSPGLGDTAMYLCATSRDTRGPQHFGDGTRLSIL.

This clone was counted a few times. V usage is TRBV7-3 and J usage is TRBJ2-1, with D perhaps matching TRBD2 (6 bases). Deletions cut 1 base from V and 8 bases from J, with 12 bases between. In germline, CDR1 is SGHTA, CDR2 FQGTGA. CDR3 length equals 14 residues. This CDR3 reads CASSLSGMLDEQFF. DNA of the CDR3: TGTGCCAGCAGCTTAAGCGGGATGCTGGATGAGCAGTTCTTC.

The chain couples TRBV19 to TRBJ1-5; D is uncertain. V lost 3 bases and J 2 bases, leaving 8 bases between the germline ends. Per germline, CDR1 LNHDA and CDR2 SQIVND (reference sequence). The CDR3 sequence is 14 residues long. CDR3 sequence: CASSIPQRNQPQHF. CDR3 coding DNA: TGTGCCAGTAGTATCCCACAGCGCAATCAGCCCCAGCATTTT.

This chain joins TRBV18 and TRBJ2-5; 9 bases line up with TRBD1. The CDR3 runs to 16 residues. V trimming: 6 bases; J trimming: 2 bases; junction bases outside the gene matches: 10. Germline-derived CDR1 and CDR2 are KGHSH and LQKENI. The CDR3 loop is CASSPNPGQGQETQYF. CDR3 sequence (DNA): TGTGCCAGCTCGCCCAATCCGGGACAGGGACAAGAGACCCAGTACTTC.

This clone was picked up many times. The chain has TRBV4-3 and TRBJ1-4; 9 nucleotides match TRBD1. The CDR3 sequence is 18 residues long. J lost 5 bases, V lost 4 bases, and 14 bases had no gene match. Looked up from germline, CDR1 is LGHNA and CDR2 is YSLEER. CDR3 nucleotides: TGCGCCAGCAGCCCCGGGACAGGGACTAAGAACGTGAATGAAAAACTGTTTTTT. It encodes CASSPGTGTKNVNEKLFF.

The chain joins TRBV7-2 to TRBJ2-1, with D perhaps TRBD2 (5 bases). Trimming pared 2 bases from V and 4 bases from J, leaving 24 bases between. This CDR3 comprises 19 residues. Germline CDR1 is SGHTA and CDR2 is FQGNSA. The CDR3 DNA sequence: TGTGCCAGCAGCTTACCAGTGGTCAGCGGCAGGTCAATTTACAATGAGCAGTTCTTC. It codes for CASSLPVVSGRSIYNEQFF.

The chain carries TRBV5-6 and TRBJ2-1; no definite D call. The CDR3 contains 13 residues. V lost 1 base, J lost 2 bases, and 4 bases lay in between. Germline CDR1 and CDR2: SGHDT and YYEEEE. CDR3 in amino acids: CASSLRAYNEQFF. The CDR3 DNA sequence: TGTGCCAGCAGCTTGAGGGCCTACAATGAGCAGTTCTTC. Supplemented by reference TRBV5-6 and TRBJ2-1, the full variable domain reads DAGVTQSPTHLIKTRGQQVTLRCSPKSGHDTVSWYQQALGQGPQFIFQYYEEEERQRGNFPDRFSGHQFPNYSSELNVNALLLGDSALYLCASSLRAYNEQFFGPGTRLTVL.

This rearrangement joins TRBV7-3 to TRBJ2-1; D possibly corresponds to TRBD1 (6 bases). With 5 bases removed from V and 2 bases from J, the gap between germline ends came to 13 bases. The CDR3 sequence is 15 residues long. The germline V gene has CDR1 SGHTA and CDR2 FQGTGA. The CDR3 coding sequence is TGTGCCAGCAGCCAGGGGAGAGGCGCCTACAATGAGCAGTTCTTC. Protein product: CASSQGRGAYNEQFF.

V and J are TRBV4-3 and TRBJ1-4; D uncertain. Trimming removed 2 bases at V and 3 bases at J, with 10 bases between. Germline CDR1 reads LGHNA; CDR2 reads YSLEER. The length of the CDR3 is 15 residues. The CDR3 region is CASSQMFVANEKLFF. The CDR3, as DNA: TGCGCCAGCAGCCAAATGTTTGTCGCTAATGAAAAACTGTTTTTT.